The next 4 T cell receptor beta chains were all read from a single sample in a study of T-cell reconstitution after alpha-beta-depleted transplantation in children. A library of TCRbeta sequences, prepared with unique molecular identifiers, was generated. TCRdb reprocessed the PCR reads via MiXCR and lists one record per CDR3 protein. The table records 440,000 or so distinct CDR3 sequences, 43% of them present only once. The material sequenced was PBMCs, taken before TCRalphabeta/CD19-depleted stem cell transplant. The origin of the receptors is a girl aged 2-10 years with aplastic anemia, due to receive a stem cell transplant.

The genes are TRBV6-1 and TRBJ1-2, with D tentatively TRBD1 (6 bases). The CDR3 runs to 14 residues. Germline V gene lookup returns CDR1 MNHNS and CDR2 SASEGT. Trimming shortened V by 5 bases and J by 4 bases, and 14 bases separated the two germline ends. The CDR3 spells CASSPGGPGYGYTF. Written as DNA, the CDR3 is TGTGCCAGCAGTCCCGGGGGGCCAGGCTATGGCTACACCTTC.

The V and J genes are TRBV28 and TRBJ1-2; no firm D call. CDR1 and CDR2 (germline): MDHEN, SYDVKM. The V gene lost 11 bases and the J gene lost 7 bases, with 17 bases spanning the gap. This CDR3 contains 12 residues. CDR3 bases: TGTGCCGGAAGGGCCGAAGCGGCTGGCTACACCTTC. This codes for CAGRAEAAGYTF.

This clonotype was observed a handful of times. This chain joins TRBV12-3 or TRBV12-4 and TRBJ2-5; D gene ambiguous. This CDR3 region has 12 residues. V was trimmed by 3 bases and J by 6 bases, leaving 8 bases between them. The CDR3, as DNA: TGTGCCAGCAGTTTGGCTGAACAGACCCAGTACTTC. Its translation: CASSLAEQTQYF.

The CDR3 coding sequence is TGTGCCAGCAGCCCGGGGATGGTGCAGTACTTC. As protein: CASSPGMVQYF. The V call is TRBV14, the J call TRBJ2-7, with D possibly TRBD2 on 5 matching bases. CDR3 length equals 11 residues. In germline, CDR1 is SGHDN, CDR2 FVKESK. Trimming removed 4 bases from V and 9 bases from J, with 10 bases in between. Combining the CDR3 with reference TRBV14 and TRBJ2-7 gives the whole variable domain EAGVTQFPSHSVIEKGQTVTLRCDPISGHDNLYWYRRVMGKEIKFLLHFVKESKQDESGMPNNRFLAERTGGTYSTLKVQPAELEDSGVYFCASSPGMVQYFGPGTRLTVT.